This section outlines one T cell receptor beta chain sequence together with its context. This specimen comes from a study of T-cell memory formation after mild COVID-19. TCRdb redid the calling of the 5' RACE reads with MiXCR, one entry per CDR3 protein. The profile shows roughly 380,000 distinct CDR3 sequences, around 28% of them singletons. The receptor's source is an adult woman who had mild COVID-19 (a few samples of this study predate the infection). Cell type and time point are not known. The sequenced sample was PBMCs or a T cell subset sorted from them (not recorded which).

CDR3 sequence (DNA): TGTGCCAGCAGCCACGGGACGGCCATCCGAAATGAGCAGTTCTTC. Residues: CASSHGTAIRNEQFF. V and J are TRBV7-8 and TRBJ2-1, with D possibly being TRBD1 or TRBD2 (5 bases each). The V end lost 5 bases, the J end lost 7 bases, and 18 bases lay between the germline ends. This CDR3 has 15 amino acids. Germline CDR1 is SGHVS and CDR2 is FQNEAQ. Full variable domain (remainder filled in from reference TRBV7-8 and TRBJ2-1): GAGVSQSPRYKVAKRGQDVALRCDPISGHVSLFWYQQALGQGPEFLTYFQNEAQLDKSGLPSDRFFAERPEGSVSTLKIQRTQQEDSAVYLCASSHGTAIRNEQFFGPGTRLTVL.